The 20 T cell receptor beta chains reported below all come from one sample, sequenced in a study of shared clonotypes between healthy human individuals. Libraries were prepared by immunoSEQ multiplex PCR; TCRdb keeps only in-frame clonotypes and omits some of them. The table includes 450,000 to 500,000 clones, over 60% detected once. The material sequenced was PBMCs. All receptors come from a woman aged 35 to 49 in good health. Some clones in this sample may be carry-over from other donors' samples.

This clone was seen a single time. A far more abundant clone sits one base away, making this likely a read error. The genes are TRBV6-5 and TRBJ2-2; D may be TRBD1 or TRBD2 (5 bases each). Trimming took off 4 bases at V and 3 bases at J, with 9 bases between the two ends. CDR1 and CDR2 from the germline V gene are MNHEY and SVGAGI. This CDR3 is 14 amino acids long. For the CDR3, the DNA is TGTGCCAGCAGTTCAGGGACGGACACCGGGGAGCTGTTTTTT. Protein product: CASSSGTDTGELFF.

This clone is a singleton in its sample. The rearrangement joins TRBV7-9 to TRBJ1-4; a weak D match, TRBD1 (5 bases). V was cut by 0 bases and J by 0 bases, with 11 bases left in between. There are 17 residues in the CDR3. From germline, CDR1 is SEHNR and CDR2 FQNEAQ (reference sequence). Written as DNA, the CDR3 is TGTGCCAGCAGCTTAGCGGAGGGGACGGCAACTAATGAAAAACTGTTTTTT. It translates to CASSLAEGTATNEKLFF.

The CDR3 protein is CASSPRLADYTGELFF. The CDR3 DNA reads TGTGCCAGCAGCCCCCGGCTAGCGGACTACACCGGGGAGCTGTTTTTT. V usage is TRBV9 and J usage is TRBJ2-2; 7 bases agree with TRBD2. Germline CDR1 and CDR2: SGDLS and YYNGEE. The V gene end was trimmed by 4 bases and the J gene end by 3 bases; junction bases not matched to a gene: 9. The CDR3 is 16 residues long.

J is TRBJ2-3 and V is TRBV18; tentatively, D is TRBD1 (5 bases). V lost 4 bases and J 0 bases, leaving 11 bases between the germline ends. This CDR3 spans 15 amino acids. Germline CDR1 KGHSH, CDR2 LQKENI. The CDR3 reads CASSRQGPSTDTQYF. Here the CDR3 DNA reads TGTGCCAGCTCACGGCAGGGCCCTAGCACAGATACGCAGTATTTT.

The chain employs TRBV7-9 and TRBJ1-2; D is unresolved. The V and J ends lost 5 bases and 8 bases respectively, with 15 bases between them. The CDR3 is made up of 13 amino acids. CDR1 is SEHNR and CDR2 is FQNEAQ in the germline V gene (reference sequence). CDR3 region: CASSPGFSVGYTF. Written as DNA, the CDR3 is TGTGCCAGCAGCCCGGGTTTCTCGGTAGGCTACACCTTC.

This clone occurred once. This may be a read error: a much more frequent sequence differs by one nucleotide. This sample also contains other DNA sequences that code for the same CDR3. In DNA form, the CDR3 reads TGTGCCTGGAGTACCGGGACACTGAATCAGCCCCAGCATTTT. This translates into CAWSTGTLNQPQHF. The J gene is TRBJ1-5, the V gene TRBV30; D is possibly TRBD1 (6 bases). The length of the CDR3 is 14 residues. From germline, CDR1 is GTSNPN and CDR2 SVGIG (reference sequence). The V and J ends lost 2 bases and 4 bases respectively, with 12 bases between them.

V is TRBV7-9 and J is TRBJ2-3, with 7 bases identical to TRBD2. From germline, CDR1 is SEHNR and CDR2 FQNEAQ (reference sequence). The CDR3 length is 14 residues. The trim removed 5 bases at V and 4 bases at J, leaving 6 bases unmatched. The CDR3 DNA is TGTGCCAGCAGCACCAGCGGGAAGGCAGATACGCAGTATTTT. It yields the protein CASSTSGKADTQYF.

CDR3 nucleotide sequence: TGCAGCGTTGAGGGTCGACTACTCCAGTTCTCCTACAATGAGCAGTTCTTC. This encodes CSVEGRLLQFSYNEQFF. The J gene is TRBJ2-1, the V gene TRBV29-1, with D possibly TRBD2 on 5 matching bases. V was trimmed by 3 bases and J by 0 bases, leaving 18 bases between them. The V gene's germline CDR1 is SQVTM and CDR2 ANQGSEA. This CDR3 has 17 residues.

The chain recombines TRBV18 with TRBJ1-2, with TRBD1 matching over 9 bases. V lost 2 bases to trimming and J lost 6 bases; unmatched junction nucleotides: 4. The germline gives CDR1 KGHSH, CDR2 LQKENI. The CDR3 loop spans 14 amino acids. The CDR3 DNA is TGTGCCAGCTCACCAGGGGACAGGGTCGATGGCTACACCTTC. Translating it yields CASSPGDRVDGYTF. Together with reference TRBV18 and TRBJ1-2, the CDR3 gives the full variable domain: NAGVMQNPRHLVRRRGQEARLRCSPMKGHSHVYWYRQLPEEGLKFMVYLQKENIIDESGMPKERFSAEFPKEGPSILRIQQVVRGDSAAYFCASSPGDRVDGYTFGSGTRLTVV.

The chain is built from TRBV27 and TRBJ2-7, with 8 bases that match TRBD2. V gave up 5 bases and J gave up 6 bases; unmatched junction bases: 12. CDR1 and CDR2 (germline): MNHEY, SMNVEV (reference sequence). The CDR3 is 15 residues long. The CDR3 coding sequence is TGTGCCAGCAGTCTGACGACGGGAGGGCAGGTCGAGCAGTACTTC. This codes for CASSLTTGGQVEQYF.

This clone was counted a few times. In DNA form, the CDR3 reads TGCAGCGTTGAGGGCGGACAGGTCAAAGGGCAGTACTTC. Amino acids: CSVEGGQVKGQYF. The V call is TRBV29-1, the J call TRBJ2-7, with 7 nucleotides matching TRBD1. The CDR3 covers 13 residues. CDR1 is SQVTM and CDR2 is ANQGSEA in the germline V gene. With V trimmed by 3 bases and J by 9 bases, 11 bases remained unmatched.

At least ten counts were recorded for this clone. The sample holds other DNA sequences that translate to the same CDR3. The chain employs TRBV5-4 and TRBJ2-2, with D maybe TRBD2 (6 bases). This CDR3 region has 16 residues. Germline CDR1 reads SGHNT; CDR2 reads YYREEE (reference sequence). V was pared by 2 bases and J by 3 bases, with 14 bases between. The CDR3 coding sequence is TGTGCCAGCAGCTTAGTGGGACTGAGATACACCGGGGAGCTGTTTTTT. Translation gives CASSLVGLRYTGELFF.

The CDR3 bases are TGCAGCGTTGAAAGGGGAACTAGCCCACTGGAGACCCAGTACTTC. Amino acid sequence: CSVERGTSPLETQYF. The chain has TRBV29-1 and TRBJ2-5, with a tentative D call TRBD2 (6 bases). Germline CDR1 and CDR2: SQVTM and ANQGSEA. This CDR3 has 15 residues. The germline V and J ends were trimmed by 2 bases and 5 bases, with 18 bases remaining between them.

This chain joins TRBV19 and TRBJ2-2, with TRBD2 matching 14 bases. V shed 3 bases, J shed 0 bases, and the junction held 6 bases outside the gene matches. Germline loops: CDR1 LNHDA, CDR2 SQIVND (reference sequence). The CDR3 length is 19 residues. The CDR3 sequence: CASSISTSGREANTGELFF. The CDR3, as DNA: TGTGCCAGTAGTATTTCGACTAGCGGGAGGGAAGCGAACACCGGGGAGCTGTTTTTT. The whole variable domain, filled in from reference TRBV19 and TRBJ2-2, reads DGGITQSPKYLFRKEGQNVTLSCEQNLNHDAMYWYRQDPGQGLRLIYYSQIVNDFQKGDIAEGYSVSREKKESFPLTVTSAQKNPTAFYLCASSISTSGREANTGELFFGEGSRLTVL.

DNA for the CDR3: TGTGCCAGCAGCTCACCTCGGGGAGGGATCCAGTCCTTCGGCTACACCTTC. Translated: CASSSPRGGIQSFGYTF. The chain is built from TRBV7-3 and TRBJ1-2; no definite D call. V dropped 4 bases and J dropped 8 bases, with 26 bases sitting between them. This CDR3 comprises 17 residues. Germline V gene sequence: CDR1 SGHTA, CDR2 FQGTGA.

The chain uses TRBV28 and TRBJ2-3; D is uncertain. CDR1 is MDHEN and CDR2 is SYDVKM in the germline V gene. This CDR3 has 11 amino acids. The ends were cut back, 3 bases at V and 10 bases at J, with 8 bases in the middle. CDR3 nucleotides: TGTGCCAGCAGTTTTGGGTTTGCGCAGTATTTT. Its protein product is CASSFGFAQYF.

As to this clone: This same CDR3 is encoded by further DNA sequences in the sample. The CDR3 DNA follows: TGTGCCAGCAGCCCTGGGATCTCCTACAATGAGCAGTTCTTC. This encodes CASSPGISYNEQFF. The chain is built from TRBV7-3 and TRBJ2-1; D not resolved. The CDR3 is 14 amino acids. Germline assignment: CDR1 SGHTA and CDR2 FQGTGA. Deletions cut 5 bases from V and 0 bases from J, with 8 bases between.

The rearrangement uses TRBV6-7 and TRBJ2-7; 9 nucleotides line up with TRBD1. TRBV6-7 is treated as an ORF (open reading frame) with a function not yet certain. J lost 2 bases, V lost 6 bases, and 11 bases had no gene match. The CDR3 has 16 residues. The CDR3 loop is CASRLRVGQGTYEQYF. CDR3 DNA sequence: TGTGCCAGCAGGCTACGCGTTGGACAGGGGACCTACGAGCAGTACTTC.

The chain recombines TRBV27 with TRBJ2-7; 7 nucleotides align to TRBD1. This CDR3 is 15 amino acids long. In germline, CDR1 is MNHEY, CDR2 SMNVEV (reference sequence). V lost 2 bases to trimming and J lost 3 bases; unmatched junction nucleotides: 7. As DNA, the CDR3 is TGTGCCAGCAGTTTACAATGGACAGGATTCTACGAGCAGTACTTC. Amino acids: CASSLQWTGFYEQYF.

The V call is TRBV5-1, the J call TRBJ2-2; 7 positions agree with TRBD2. Losses at the gene ends were 4 bases for V and 4 bases for J; bases not matched to a gene: 10. CDR3 length: 16 amino acids. CDR1 is SGHRS, CDR2 YFSETQ, per germline. The CDR3 reads CASSPLGAGVTGELFF. The CDR3 region has the DNA TGCGCCAGCAGCCCCCTCGGGGCGGGAGTCACCGGGGAGCTGTTTTTT.